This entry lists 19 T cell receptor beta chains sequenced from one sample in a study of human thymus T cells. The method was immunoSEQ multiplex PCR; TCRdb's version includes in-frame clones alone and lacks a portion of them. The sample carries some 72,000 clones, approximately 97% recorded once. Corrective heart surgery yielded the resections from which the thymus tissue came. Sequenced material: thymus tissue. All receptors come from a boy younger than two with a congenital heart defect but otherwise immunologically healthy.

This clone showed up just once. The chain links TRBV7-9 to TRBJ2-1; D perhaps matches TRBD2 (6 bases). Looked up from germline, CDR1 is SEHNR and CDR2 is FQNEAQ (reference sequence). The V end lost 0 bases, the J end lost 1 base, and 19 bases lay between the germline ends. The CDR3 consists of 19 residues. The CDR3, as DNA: TGTGCCAGCAGCTTAGCCGGGACTGGGGCACCTGGATCCTACAATGAGCAGTTCTTC. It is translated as CASSLAGTGAPGSYNEQFF.

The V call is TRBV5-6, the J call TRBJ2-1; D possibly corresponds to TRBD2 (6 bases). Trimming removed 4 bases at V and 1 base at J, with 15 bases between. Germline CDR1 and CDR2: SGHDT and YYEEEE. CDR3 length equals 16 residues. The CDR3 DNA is TGTGCCAGCAGCCCCCAAGGCCTAGCGTCCTACAATGAGCAGTTCTTC. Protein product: CASSPQGLASYNEQFF.

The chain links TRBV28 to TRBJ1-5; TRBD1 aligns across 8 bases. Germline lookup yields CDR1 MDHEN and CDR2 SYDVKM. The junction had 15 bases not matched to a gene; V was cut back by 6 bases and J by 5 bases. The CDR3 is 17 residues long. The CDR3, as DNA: TGTGCCAGCAGCAGGACGGGGAGAGACAGGGGCGATCAGCCCCAGCATTTT. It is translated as CASSRTGRDRGDQPQHF. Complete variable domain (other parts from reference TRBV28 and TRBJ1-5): DVKVTQSSRYLVKRTGEKVFLECVQDMDHENMFWYRQDPGLGLRLIYFSYDVKMKEKGDIPEGYSVSREKKERFSLILESASTNQTSMYLCASSRTGRDRGDQPQHFGDGTRLSIL.

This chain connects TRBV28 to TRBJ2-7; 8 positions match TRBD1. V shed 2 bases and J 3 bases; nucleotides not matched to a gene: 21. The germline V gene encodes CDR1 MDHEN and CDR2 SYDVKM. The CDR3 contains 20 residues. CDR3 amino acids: CASSLLETGDGGTRLYEQYF. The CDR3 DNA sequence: TGTGCCAGCAGTTTACTTGAGACAGGGGATGGCGGGACCCGCCTCTACGAGCAGTACTTC.

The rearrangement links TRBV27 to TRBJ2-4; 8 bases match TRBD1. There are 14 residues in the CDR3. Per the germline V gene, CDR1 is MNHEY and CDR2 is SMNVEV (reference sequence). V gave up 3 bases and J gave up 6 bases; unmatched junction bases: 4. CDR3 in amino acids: CASSFTDRVNIQYF. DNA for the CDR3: TGTGCCAGCAGTTTCACGGACAGGGTAAACATTCAGTACTTC.

This CDR3 is CASRCGEKLFF. The CDR3 bases are TGTGCCAGCAGATGTGGTGAAAAACTGTTTTTT. The V and J genes are TRBV28 and TRBJ1-4; D uncertain. Germline values: CDR1 MDHEN, CDR2 SYDVKM. V was cut by 6 bases and J by 7 bases, with 6 bases left in between. The CDR3 is made up of 11 amino acids.

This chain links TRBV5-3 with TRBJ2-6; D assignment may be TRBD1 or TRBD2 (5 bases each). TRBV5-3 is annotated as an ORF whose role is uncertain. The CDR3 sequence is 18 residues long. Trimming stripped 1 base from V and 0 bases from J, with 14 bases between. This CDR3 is CARSLCSEDISGANVLTF. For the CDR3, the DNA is TGTGCCAGAAGCTTGTGTTCGGAGGACATCTCTGGGGCCAACGTCCTGACTTTC.

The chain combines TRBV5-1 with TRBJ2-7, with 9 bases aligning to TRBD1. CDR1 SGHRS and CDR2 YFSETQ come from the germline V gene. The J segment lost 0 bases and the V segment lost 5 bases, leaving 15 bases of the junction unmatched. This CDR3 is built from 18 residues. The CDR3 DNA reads TGCGCCAGCAGACCCCCGGGACAGGGATTAAGGGCCTCCTACGAGCAGTACTTC. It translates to CASRPPGQGLRASYEQYF. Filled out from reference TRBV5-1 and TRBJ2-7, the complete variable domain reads KAGVTQTPRYLIKTRGQQVTLSCSPISGHRSVSWYQQTPGQGLQFLFEYFSETQRNKGNFPGRFSGRQFSNSRSEMNVSTLELGDSALYLCASRPPGQGLRASYEQYFGPGTRLTVT.

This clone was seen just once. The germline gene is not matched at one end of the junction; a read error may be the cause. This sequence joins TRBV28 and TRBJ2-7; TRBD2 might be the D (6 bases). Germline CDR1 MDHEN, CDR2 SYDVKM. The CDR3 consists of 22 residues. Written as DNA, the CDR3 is TGTGCCGGCAGTTTCGCTGTCCGGGAGTCGCCTAATATTATGAACCTCTCCTACGAGCAGTACTTC. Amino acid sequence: CAGSFAVRESPNIMNLSYEQYF.

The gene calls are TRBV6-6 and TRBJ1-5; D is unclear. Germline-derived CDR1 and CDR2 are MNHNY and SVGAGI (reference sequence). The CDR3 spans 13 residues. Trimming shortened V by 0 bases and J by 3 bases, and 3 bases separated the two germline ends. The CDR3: CASSYSFNQPQHF. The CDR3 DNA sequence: TGTGCCAGCAGTTACTCCTTCAATCAGCCCCAGCATTTT.

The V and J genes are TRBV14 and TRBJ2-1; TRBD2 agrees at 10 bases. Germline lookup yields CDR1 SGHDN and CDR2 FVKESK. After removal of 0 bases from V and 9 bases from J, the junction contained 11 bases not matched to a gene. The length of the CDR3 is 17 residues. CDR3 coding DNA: TGTGCCAGCAGCCAAGAGACCGTAACTAGCGGGACTTGTGAGCAGTTCTTC. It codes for CASSQETVTSGTCEQFF. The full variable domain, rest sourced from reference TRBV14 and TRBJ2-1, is EAGVTQFPSHSVIEKGQTVTLRCDPISGHDNLYWYRRVMGKEIKFLLHFVKESKQDESGMPNNRFLAERTGGTYSTLKVQPAELEDSGVYFCASSQETVTSGTCEQFFGPGTRLTVL.

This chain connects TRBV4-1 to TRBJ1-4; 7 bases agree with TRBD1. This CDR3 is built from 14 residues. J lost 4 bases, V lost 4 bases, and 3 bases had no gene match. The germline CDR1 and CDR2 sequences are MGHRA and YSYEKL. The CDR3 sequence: CASSLGQVNEKLFF. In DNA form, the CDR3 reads TGCGCCAGCAGCCTCGGACAGGTTAATGAAAAACTGTTTTTT.

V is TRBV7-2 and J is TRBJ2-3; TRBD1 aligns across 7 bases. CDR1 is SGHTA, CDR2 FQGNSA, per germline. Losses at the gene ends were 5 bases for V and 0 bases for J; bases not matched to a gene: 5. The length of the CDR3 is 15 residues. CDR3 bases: TGTGCCAGCAGCCCCGGACAGGCTAGCACAGATACGCAGTATTTT. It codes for CASSPGQASTDTQYF. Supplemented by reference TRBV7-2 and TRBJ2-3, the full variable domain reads GAGVSQSPSNKVTEKGKDVELRCDPISGHTALYWYRQSLGQGLEFLIYFQGNSAPDKSGLPSDRFSAERTGGSVSTLTIQRTQQEDSAVYLCASSPGQASTDTQYFGPGTRLTVL.

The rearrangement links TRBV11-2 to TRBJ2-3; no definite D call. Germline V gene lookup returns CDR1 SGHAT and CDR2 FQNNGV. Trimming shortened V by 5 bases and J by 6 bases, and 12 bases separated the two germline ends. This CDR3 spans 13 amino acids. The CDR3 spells CASSTIPRDTQYF. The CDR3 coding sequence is TGTGCCAGCAGCACCATACCGAGGGATACGCAGTATTTT.

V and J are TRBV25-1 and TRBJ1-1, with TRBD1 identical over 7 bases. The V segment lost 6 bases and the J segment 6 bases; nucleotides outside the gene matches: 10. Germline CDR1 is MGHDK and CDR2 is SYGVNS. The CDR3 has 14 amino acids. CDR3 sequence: CASRPPDRASEAFF. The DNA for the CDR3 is TGTGCCAGCAGACCCCCCGACAGGGCGTCTGAAGCTTTCTTT.

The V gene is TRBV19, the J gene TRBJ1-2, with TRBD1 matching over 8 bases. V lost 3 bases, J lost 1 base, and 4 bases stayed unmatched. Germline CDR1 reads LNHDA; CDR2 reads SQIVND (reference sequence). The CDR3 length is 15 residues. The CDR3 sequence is CASSISGGLNYGYTF. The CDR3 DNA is TGTGCCAGTAGTATTTCAGGGGGCCTTAACTATGGCTACACCTTC.

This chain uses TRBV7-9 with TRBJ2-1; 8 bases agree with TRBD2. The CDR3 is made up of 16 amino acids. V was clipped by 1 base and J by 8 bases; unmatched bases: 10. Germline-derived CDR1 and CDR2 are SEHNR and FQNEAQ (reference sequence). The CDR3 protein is CASSLEASGSGYEQFF. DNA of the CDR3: TGTGCCAGCAGCTTAGAGGCGAGCGGGAGCGGCTATGAGCAGTTCTTC.

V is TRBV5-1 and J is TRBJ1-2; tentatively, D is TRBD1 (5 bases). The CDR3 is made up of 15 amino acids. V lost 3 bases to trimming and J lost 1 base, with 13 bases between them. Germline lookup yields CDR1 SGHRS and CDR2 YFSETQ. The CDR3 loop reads CASSSHRDGNYGYTF. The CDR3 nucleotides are TGCGCCAGCAGCTCACACCGGGACGGTAACTATGGCTACACCTTC.

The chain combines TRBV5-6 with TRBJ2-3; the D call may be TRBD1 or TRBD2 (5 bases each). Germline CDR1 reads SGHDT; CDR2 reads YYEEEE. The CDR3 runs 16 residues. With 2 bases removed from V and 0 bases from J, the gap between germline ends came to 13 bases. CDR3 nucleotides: TGTGCCAGCAGCTTAAGGGGACGGGGTAGCACAGATACGCAGTATTTT. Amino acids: CASSLRGRGSTDTQYF.